These T cell receptor beta chains were read from a single sample in a study of control samples from healthy donors and cancer patients. The protocol was immunoSEQ multiplex PCR, while the TCRdb copy is restricted to in-frame clones and leaves out a portion. Here the sample spans about 130,000 clones, 85% to 95% being singletons. What was sequenced was blood. The receptors here all came from a man aged 25 to 40 in good health. Both conserved end residues are part of each CDR3. Each record gives: clone size, D gene, V gene, J gene, CDR3 DNA, CDR3 protein. The D gene is left open where the match is weak. Some rows mark clone size as missing; the rest say once, few, many or name a class of expanded clone.

clone_size: NA; d_call: NA; v_call: TRBV2; j_call: TRBJ2-2; cdr3_nt: TGTGCCAGCAGTGACCGGGAGAGAGGGGAGCTGTTTTTT; cdr3_aa: CASSDRERGELFF
clone_size: few; d_call: NA; v_call: TRBV30; j_call: TRBJ1-3; cdr3_nt: TGTGCCTGGAGTGGCGGCGCGAGCTCTGGAAACACCATATATTTT; cdr3_aa: CAWSGGASSGNTIYF
clone_size: NA; d_call: NA; v_call: TRBV28; j_call: TRBJ1-2; cdr3_nt: TGTGCCAGCAACCCTCCGACAGGATATGGCTACACCTTC; cdr3_aa: CASNPPTGYGYTF
clone_size: NA; d_call: TRBD1; v_call: TRBV2; j_call: TRBJ1-4; cdr3_nt: TGTGCCAGCAATGGGGGACAGGGTATAACTAATGAAAAACTGTTTTTT; cdr3_aa: CASNGGQGITNEKLFF
clone_size: once; d_call: NA; v_call: TRBV30; j_call: TRBJ2-1; cdr3_nt: TGTGCCTGGAGTGTTAACTATCCTAATGAGCAGTTCTTC; cdr3_aa: CAWSVNYPNEQFF
clone_size: NA; d_call: NA; v_call: TRBV10-2; j_call: TRBJ1-1; cdr3_nt: TGCGCCAGCAGTGATCGCGAGTCCCAGGGCACTGAAGCTTTCTTT; cdr3_aa: CASSDRESQGTEAFF
clone_size: NA; d_call: NA; v_call: TRBV30; j_call: TRBJ1-5; cdr3_nt: TGTGCCTGGAGCCGTGGGAGAGACTATCAGCCCCAGCATTTT; cdr3_aa: CAWSRGRDYQPQHF
clone_size: NA; d_call: TRBD2; v_call: TRBV2; j_call: TRBJ2-7; cdr3_nt: TGTGCCAGCAGGATTCCCACGACTAGCGGGGGGACACCCGCCTACGAGCAGTACTTC; cdr3_aa: CASRIPTTSGGTPAYEQYF
clone_size: once; d_call: NA; v_call: TRBV5-6; j_call: TRBJ1-5; cdr3_nt: TGTGCCAGCAGCGCAGGGGATAGCAATCAGCCCCAGCATTTT; cdr3_aa: CASSAGDSNQPQHF
clone_size: NA; d_call: NA; v_call: TRBV25-1; j_call: TRBJ2-2; cdr3_nt: TGTGCCAGCCGCAGACAGTCCGGGGAGCTGTTTTTT; cdr3_aa: CASRRQSGELFF
clone_size: NA; d_call: NA; v_call: TRBV7-2; j_call: TRBJ2-1; cdr3_nt: TGTGCCAGCAGATCGGGAACTAGCTCCTACAATGAGCAGTTCTTC; cdr3_aa: CASRSGTSSYNEQFF
clone_size: NA; d_call: TRBD2; v_call: TRBV3-1/TRBV3-2; j_call: TRBJ2-1; cdr3_nt: TGTGCCAGCAGCCGACTAGCGGGAAGCAATGAGCAGTTCTTC; cdr3_aa: CASSRLAGSNEQFF
clone_size: NA; d_call: NA; v_call: TRBV6-4; j_call: TRBJ2-3; cdr3_nt: TGTGCCAGCAGTGACTCGGGGGCCTCGGATACGCAGTATTTT; cdr3_aa: CASSDSGASDTQYF
clone_size: NA; d_call: TRBD1; v_call: TRBV6-5; j_call: TRBJ1-5; cdr3_nt: TGTGCCAGCAGCTTGGACAGGTCGCGCAATCAGCCCCAGCATTTT; cdr3_aa: CASSLDRSRNQPQHF
clone_size: NA; d_call: NA; v_call: TRBV4-3; j_call: TRBJ1-1; cdr3_nt: TGCGCCAGCAGCCCGGGACCAGGGATCGGAACTGAAGCTTTCTTT; cdr3_aa: CASSPGPGIGTEAFF
clone_size: once; d_call: TRBD2; v_call: TRBV4-1; j_call: TRBJ2-3; cdr3_nt: TGCGCCAGCAGCCAACAGCCCGGGACTAGCGGGGAGGCAGATACGCAGTATTTT; cdr3_aa: CASSQQPGTSGEADTQYF
clone_size: NA; d_call: NA; v_call: TRBV5-8; j_call: TRBJ1-5; cdr3_nt: TGTGCCAGCAGCTCCCGTTCGAAGCAGCCCCAGCATTTT; cdr3_aa: CASSSRSKQPQHF
clone_size: NA; d_call: TRBD1; v_call: TRBV27; j_call: TRBJ2-1; cdr3_nt: TGTGCCAGCAGTTTCAAGGGACAGAAGGGGTGGGCCGACTCCTACAATGAGCAGTTCTTC; cdr3_aa: CASSFKGQKGWADSYNEQFF
clone_size: NA; d_call: TRBD2; v_call: TRBV7-9; j_call: TRBJ2-3; cdr3_nt: TGTGCCAGCACCTCGGGGGGGTTGGGCACAGATACGCAGTATTTT; cdr3_aa: CASTSGGLGTDTQYF
clone_size: NA; d_call: TRBD2; v_call: TRBV5-6; j_call: TRBJ2-3; cdr3_nt: TGTGCCAGCAGCTTCGGACTAGCGGGGGGAATAGATACGCAGTATTTT; cdr3_aa: CASSFGLAGGIDTQYF
clone_size: NA; d_call: TRBD1; v_call: TRBV13; j_call: TRBJ2-5; cdr3_nt: TGTGCCAGCAGCCAAAATGACAGGGGGCGCGAAAAGACCCAGTACTTC; cdr3_aa: CASSQNDRGREKTQYF
clone_size: NA; d_call: TRBD2; v_call: TRBV4-3; j_call: TRBJ2-1; cdr3_nt: TGCGCCAGCAGCCAAGCAGCGGGACTAGCTACCTACAATGAGCAGTTCTTC; cdr3_aa: CASSQAAGLATYNEQFF
clone_size: NA; d_call: NA; v_call: TRBV5-1; j_call: TRBJ1-1; cdr3_nt: TGCGCCAGCAGCTTGGGACAGAGGAACACTGAAGCTTTCTTT; cdr3_aa: CASSLGQRNTEAFF
clone_size: NA; d_call: NA; v_call: TRBV30; j_call: TRBJ2-1; cdr3_nt: TGTGCCTGGAGCGAACACAGCTCCTACAATGAGCAGTTCTTC; cdr3_aa: CAWSEHSSYNEQFF
clone_size: NA; d_call: NA; v_call: TRBV12-3/TRBV12-4; j_call: TRBJ2-2; cdr3_nt: TGTGCCAGCAGTTTCGGCACCGGGGAGCTGTTTTTT; cdr3_aa: CASSFGTGELFF
clone_size: once; d_call: TRBD2; v_call: TRBV5-3; j_call: TRBJ2-1; cdr3_nt: TGTGCCAGAAGCCCTCGCCACGTCCTAGCGGGGGACCCACTGTACAATGAGCAGTTCTTC; cdr3_aa: CARSPRHVLAGDPLYNEQFF
clone_size: once; d_call: TRBD2; v_call: TRBV15; j_call: TRBJ2-5; cdr3_nt: TGTGCCACCAGTCTTGGAGGGACTAGCGAAGAGACCCAGTACTTC; cdr3_aa: CATSLGGTSEETQYF
clone_size: NA; d_call: NA; v_call: TRBV19; j_call: TRBJ2-6; cdr3_nt: TGTGCCAGTAGTATAGGGGCCGGGGCCAACGTCCTGACTTTC; cdr3_aa: CASSIGAGANVLTF
clone_size: NA; d_call: NA; v_call: TRBV4-1; j_call: TRBJ1-3; cdr3_nt: TGCGCCAGCAGCCCCACAGGGACGGGAGGAAACACCATATATTTT; cdr3_aa: CASSPTGTGGNTIYF
clone_size: NA; d_call: NA; v_call: TRBV24-1; j_call: TRBJ2-3; cdr3_nt: TGTGCCACCAGTGCGTCTGAGCCCCCAGATACGCAGTATTTT; cdr3_aa: CATSASEPPDTQYF
clone_size: NA; d_call: TRBD1; v_call: TRBV9; j_call: TRBJ1-4; cdr3_nt: TGTGCCAGCAGCGCGGAGGACAGGTTCCCACGGACGGCAGCTAATGAAAAACTGTTTTTT; cdr3_aa: CASSAEDRFPRTAANEKLFF
clone_size: NA; d_call: NA; v_call: TRBV4-1; j_call: TRBJ2-6; cdr3_nt: TGCGCCAGCAGCCAAGAGTTCAGGAGCTCTGGGGCCAACGTCCTGACTTTC; cdr3_aa: CASSQEFRSSGANVLTF
clone_size: NA; d_call: TRBD2; v_call: TRBV24-1; j_call: TRBJ2-1; cdr3_nt: TGTGCCACTCTGGGACTAGCGGGATTAAATGAGCAGTTCTTC; cdr3_aa: CATLGLAGLNEQFF
clone_size: NA; d_call: NA; v_call: TRBV12-1; j_call: TRBJ1-2; cdr3_nt: TGTGCCAGCAGAACTGGACCGGGGAACTATGGCTACACCTTC; cdr3_aa: CASRTGPGNYGYTF
clone_size: once; d_call: NA; v_call: TRBV7-2; j_call: TRBJ2-5; cdr3_nt: TGTGCCAGCAGCTTATACCAAGAGACCCAGTACTTC; cdr3_aa: CASSLYQETQYF
clone_size: once; d_call: NA; v_call: TRBV7-3; j_call: TRBJ2-3; cdr3_nt: TGTGCCAGCAGCTTAAGGGGGGCGAGTACAGATACGCAGTATTTT; cdr3_aa: CASSLRGASTDTQYF
clone_size: few; d_call: TRBD1; v_call: TRBV7-2; j_call: TRBJ2-2; cdr3_nt: TGTGCCAGCAGCGACCGCCGAACAGGGGAAACCGGGGAGCTGTTTTTT; cdr3_aa: CASSDRRTGETGELFF
clone_size: NA; d_call: NA; v_call: TRBV5-4; j_call: TRBJ2-2; cdr3_nt: TGTGCCAGCAGCTCCAAAGGCCATGGGGACGGGGAGCTGTTTTTT; cdr3_aa: CASSSKGHGDGELFF
clone_size: NA; d_call: NA; v_call: TRBV7-9; j_call: TRBJ1-1; cdr3_nt: TGTGCCAGCAGTTCAATGGGTCGGGTTCCGGACACTGAAGCTTTCTTT; cdr3_aa: CASSSMGRVPDTEAFF